These 19 T cell receptor beta chains were all obtained from the same sample, sequenced in a study of cytomegalovirus exposure and HLA in healthy donors. A multiplex PCR was run with 60 Vbeta primers and 13 Jbeta primers. Data came from immunoSEQ multiplex PCR; TCRdb stores just in-frame clones and leaves some out. The sample comprises about 200,000 clones, 75% to 90% of which are singletons, and less than 0.35% rests with the top ten. Sequences were obtained from PBMCs. These receptor sequences come from a woman in her thirties in good health and CMV-seronegative.

The gene calls are TRBV28 and TRBJ1-1, with a possible D match to TRBD1 (6 bases). The length of the CDR3 is 12 residues. Germline loops: CDR1 MDHEN, CDR2 SYDVKM. V gave up 9 bases and J gave up 5 bases, with 13 bases separating them. CDR3 sequence: CASGRGGTEAFF. The CDR3 DNA reads TGTGCCAGTGGCAGGGGTGGGACTGAAGCTTTCTTT.

V and J are TRBV5-1 and TRBJ2-2, with a tentative D call TRBD2 (5 bases). CDR3 length: 14 residues. V lost 6 bases, J lost 0 bases, and 9 bases lay in between. CDR1 and CDR2 from the germline V gene are SGHRS and YFSETQ. CDR3 in amino acids: CASNEGPNTGELFF. In DNA, the CDR3 is TGCGCCAGCAACGAGGGCCCGAACACCGGGGAGCTGTTTTTT.

This CDR3 reads CASKGLAGTGELFF. In nucleotides, the CDR3 is TGTGCCAGCAAGGGACTAGCGGGGACCGGGGAGCTGTTTTTT. V is TRBV27 and J is TRBJ2-2; TRBD2 matches at 13 bases. The junction had 1 base not matched to a gene; V was cut back by 7 bases and J by 5 bases. This CDR3 is 14 amino acids long. Germline-derived CDR1 and CDR2 are MNHEY and SMNVEV (reference sequence).

This clone was detected once. CDR3 bases: TGTGCCAGCGGACATAGGGGTGAAAAACTGTTTTTT. Translated: CASGHRGEKLFF. The chain recombines TRBV18 with TRBJ1-4, with D tentatively TRBD1 (5 bases). From germline, CDR1 is KGHSH and CDR2 LQKENI. The CDR3 covers 12 residues. The V and J ends lost 8 bases and 7 bases respectively, with 11 bases between them. Filled out from reference TRBV18 and TRBJ1-4, the complete variable domain reads NAGVMQNPRHLVRRRGQEARLRCSPMKGHSHVYWYRQLPEEGLKFMVYLQKENIIDESGMPKERFSAEFPKEGPSILRIQQVVRGDSAAYFCASGHRGEKLFFGSGTQLSVL.

This chain connects TRBV5-4 to TRBJ2-5; the D gene is possibly TRBD2 (6 bases). Trimming took off 0 bases at V and 9 bases at J, with 12 bases between the two ends. The CDR3 extends over 13 amino acids. Germline V gene lookup returns CDR1 SGHNT and CDR2 YYREEE (reference sequence). The DNA of the CDR3 is TGTGCCAGCAGCTTGGACAGGCCGGGGGCCCAGTACTTC. Protein product: CASSLDRPGAQYF. Filled out from reference TRBV5-4 and TRBJ2-5, the complete variable domain reads ETGVTQSPTHLIKTRGQQVTLRCSSQSGHNTVSWYQQALGQGPQFIFQYYREEENGRGNFPPRFSGLQFPNYSSELNVNALELDDSALYLCASSLDRPGAQYFGPGTRLLVL.

The chain uses TRBV10-3 and TRBJ2-1; 11 bases match TRBD2. CDR3 length: 15 residues. The V gene end was trimmed by 2 bases and the J gene end by 4 bases; junction bases not matched to a gene: 1. Germline V lookup: CDR1 ENHRY, CDR2 SYGVKD. This CDR3 is CAISEVAGGYNEQFF. For the CDR3, the DNA is TGTGCCATCAGTGAGGTAGCGGGAGGGTACAATGAGCAGTTCTTC.

This chain uses TRBV5-1 with TRBJ2-1; possible D gene TRBD1, 6 bases. V shed 2 bases and J shed 4 bases, with 10 bases lying between them. This CDR3 contains 14 residues. Germline V gives CDR1 SGHRS, CDR2 YFSETQ. The CDR3 reads CASSFGQNYNEQFF. CDR3 nucleotide sequence: TGCGCCAGCAGCTTTGGACAGAATTACAATGAGCAGTTCTTC.

The sample holds a few counts of this clone. The CDR3: CASTRTGGEAEAFF. DNA for the CDR3: TGCGCCAGCACTCGGACAGGGGGCGAGGCTGAAGCTTTCTTT. V gene TRBV5-1 combines with J gene TRBJ1-1, with 11 bases matching TRBD1. CDR1 and CDR2 from the germline V gene are SGHRS and YFSETQ. The CDR3 runs 14 residues. The V and J ends lost 6 bases and 6 bases, in that order; junction bases with no gene match: 7.

This chain uses TRBV6-1 with TRBJ2-7; D gene ambiguous. In germline, CDR1 is MNHNS, CDR2 SASEGT. This CDR3 has 15 residues. The V gene lost 3 bases and the J gene lost 5 bases, with 17 bases spanning the gap. CDR3 residues: CASSDYLTADDEQYF. The CDR3 DNA reads TGTGCCAGCAGTGACTATTTGACTGCCGACGACGAGCAGTACTTC.

The chain uses TRBV19 and TRBJ2-5; 8 positions match TRBD1. Germline trimming cut 5 bases from V and 5 bases from J; bases unmatched to any gene: 7. The germline V gene encodes CDR1 LNHDA and CDR2 SQIVND (reference sequence). The CDR3 sequence is 14 residues long. CDR3 sequence reads: CASSPRTGTETQYF. DNA for the CDR3: TGTGCCAGTAGTCCCCGGACAGGGACGGAGACCCAGTACTTC. The whole variable domain, remainder taken from reference TRBV19 and TRBJ2-5, is DGGITQSPKYLFRKEGQNVTLSCEQNLNHDAMYWYRQDPGQGLRLIYYSQIVNDFQKGDIAEGYSVSREKKESFPLTVTSAQKNPTAFYLCASSPRTGTETQYFGPGTRLLVL.

The chain joins TRBV5-1 to TRBJ1-4; a possible D gene is TRBD1 (5 bases). Trimming pared 1 base from V and 5 bases from J, leaving 15 bases between. The CDR3 consists of 16 residues. CDR1 SGHRS and CDR2 YFSETQ come from the germline V gene. CDR3 DNA: TGCGCCAGCAGCTTGTTGGGGCAGGCCATCAATGAAAAACTGTTTTTT. This codes for CASSLLGQAINEKLFF.

The chain couples TRBV4-1 to TRBJ1-2; D perhaps matches TRBD1 (6 bases). V lost 4 bases and J 6 bases, leaving 15 bases between the germline ends. The CDR3 is 14 amino acids. Germline CDR1 reads MGHRA; CDR2 reads YSYEKL. The CDR3 nucleotides are TGCGCCAGCAGCCCCTTAGGGGGGGGCCATGGCTACACCTTC. Amino acid sequence: CASSPLGGGHGYTF.

About this clone: Other DNA sequences from this sample encode an identical CDR3 as well. The chain has TRBV29-1 and TRBJ2-7, with 9 bases matching TRBD1. The CDR3 sequence is 13 residues long. The germline gives CDR1 SQVTM, CDR2 ANQGSEA. Trimming at V came to 3 bases and at J to 6 bases, leaving 6 bases not matched to a gene. The CDR3 DNA follows: TGCAGCGTTGAGCCGGGACAGGGCGCCGAGCAGTACTTC. Protein sequence: CSVEPGQGAEQYF.

This rearrangement joins TRBV5-6 to TRBJ1-2; unclear D gene. This CDR3 is 10 amino acids long. Per the germline V gene, CDR1 is SGHDT and CDR2 is YYEEEE. Between the trimmed V and J ends, which lost 4 bases and 8 bases, there was a span of 6 bases. The CDR3 DNA reads TGTGCCAGCAGCGAGGAGGGCTACACCTTC. Its translation is CASSEEGYTF.

This clone was found once. The gene calls are TRBV7-9 and TRBJ1-4, with TRBD1 as a possible D gene (6 bases). This CDR3 has 15 amino acids. In germline, CDR1 is SEHNR, CDR2 FQNEAQ (reference sequence). The germline V and J ends were trimmed by 4 bases and 8 bases, with 17 bases remaining between them. CDR3 DNA: TGTGCCAGCAGCTCCACCACCAGACAGGTCGAAAAACTGTTTTTT. Amino acids: CASSSTTRQVEKLFF.

The genes are TRBV4-1 and TRBJ1-1; TRBD1 might be the D (5 bases). Trimming removed 4 bases from V and 1 base from J, with 13 bases in between. Germline V CDR1 and CDR2: MGHRA, YSYEKL. The CDR3 spans 15 residues. As DNA, the CDR3 is TGCGCCAGCAGCCTGTTAAGGGGCAAGAACACTGAAGCTTTCTTT. Translated, it gives CASSLLRGKNTEAFF.

The DNA for the CDR3 is TGCGCCAGCAGCTTGGAGCCTAGCCTTAGCACAGATACGCAGTATTTT. It codes for CASSLEPSLSTDTQYF. The chain has TRBV5-1 and TRBJ2-3; D is possibly TRBD2 (5 bases). The CDR3 totals 16 residues. The ends were cut back, 0 bases at V and 0 bases at J, with 11 bases in the middle. Germline-derived CDR1 and CDR2 are SGHRS and YFSETQ.

The V call is TRBV27, the J call TRBJ2-1, with 13 bases lining up with TRBD2. The V gene end was trimmed by 4 bases and the J gene end by 0 bases; junction bases not matched to a gene: 6. The CDR3 is made up of 18 amino acids. Germline CDR1 MNHEY, CDR2 SMNVEV (reference sequence). The CDR3 is CASSSGTSGASSYNEQFF. CDR3 bases: TGTGCCAGCAGTTCGGGGACTAGCGGGGCCAGCTCCTACAATGAGCAGTTCTTC.

The genes are TRBV11-2 and TRBJ2-1; D call uncertain. The CDR3 is made up of 16 amino acids. The V gene's germline CDR1 is SGHAT and CDR2 FQNNGV. V was clipped by 5 bases and J by 4 bases, with 18 bases between them. The CDR3 is CASSAPKNSPYNEQFF. The CDR3 DNA reads as TGTGCCAGCAGCGCCCCCAAGAATAGCCCTTACAATGAGCAGTTCTTC.